Given below is one T cell receptor (beta chain) in context. Its antigen remains unidentified. This specimen comes from a study of cytomegalovirus exposure and HLA in healthy donors. Study-level background: A preliminary data release comprised approximately 85 million unique TCRs obtained from HLA-typed donors. Notes on the study in general: A reported reduction in N-insertions relative to the approximately 670-donor mean was seen in an Asian-associated ancestry cluster in a later analysis. The later analysis indicated that the majority of CMV-associated TCR beta chains appeared HLA-restricted.

It was with 60 Vbeta and 13 Jbeta primers that the PCR ran. Method: immunoSEQ multiplex PCR; TCRdb's copy keeps in-frame clones and lacks some. The sample lists approximately 220,000 clones, 70% to 80% seen once, with under 2% in the top ten. CDR1 and CDR2 from the germline V gene are LNHDA and SQIVND (reference sequence). The CDR3 is made up of 11 amino acids. V lost 6 bases and J lost 9, with 11 bases in between. The chain has TRBV19 and TRBJ1-2; D possibly corresponds to TRBD1 (5 bases). The TCR was taken from a woman aged 30 to 39 in good health and CMV-seronegative. The specimen was PBMCs. The CDR3 region has the DNA TGTGCCAGTAGGGGGGGACTGAGCTACACCTTC. Amino acids: CASRGGLSYTF.